This T cell receptor (beta chain) emerged from a study of identical twins. The length of the CDR3 is 15 residues. V lost 4 bases to trimming and J lost 6 bases; unmatched junction nucleotides: 6. Germline-derived CDR1 and CDR2 are SEHNR and FQNEAQ (reference sequence). TCRdb independently ran MiXCR on the 5' RACE reads; one entry per CDR3 protein. The repertoire holds around 340,000 distinct CDR3 sequences, with approximately 8.8% as singletons. The genes are TRBV7-9 and TRBJ2-3, with 11 bases lining up with TRBD1. The sequenced material came from naive T cells sorted from blood. This receptor was taken from a woman between 45 and 65 years old in good health. The CDR3 region has the DNA TGTGCCAGCAGCTCGGGACAGGGGGTTACGGATACGCAGTATTTT. Its protein product is CASSSGQGVTDTQYF.